Described below is a single T cell receptor beta chain sequence and its context. This sample is drawn from a study of OX40 agonist ivuxolimab in advanced cancers. Looking at the study overall: Clinicians treated patients with ivuxolimab, an agonistic anti-OX40 (CD134) antibody. Earlier treatment with anti-PD-1, anti-PD-L1 or anti-CTLA-4 was permitted, and over 35% had received some.

This CDR3 is built from 16 residues. From germline, CDR1 is SNHLY and CDR2 FYNNEI. V dropped 5 bases and J dropped 6; count of bases not matched to a gene: 12. TCRdb's table, derived via immunoSEQ multiplex PCR, lists solely in-frame clones and lacks some. The data hold fewer than 75,000 clones, with approximately 88% observed a single time. The chain is built from TRBV2 and TRBJ1-4; 7 nucleotides match TRBD1. The source of this sequence is an adult with an advanced solid tumor such as melanoma, head and neck, liver or kidney cancer. The sample was CD4+ or CD8+ T cells sorted from blood, taken in a trial of the OX40 agonist ivuxolimab. The CDR3 is CASSTTREGAYEKLFF. The CDR3 nucleotides read TGTGCCAGCAGTACAACCAGGGAGGGGGCTTATGAAAAACTGTTTTTT.